The entry that follows covers one T cell receptor beta chain sequence. Using immunoSEQ multiplex PCR, the repertoire was profiled, and TCRdb retains in-frame clones only, with some absent. The sample lists several thousand clones, about 80% occurring once. Every patient was affected by relapse after autologous stem cell transplantation, while exposure to brentuximab vedotin was not uniform. Negative selection with magnetic separation was used to purify CD4+ T cells from thawed PBMCs. V lost 1 base and J lost 4, with 8 bases in between. The CDR3 runs to 14 residues. CDR1 and CDR2 (germline): SEHNR, FQNEAQ (reference sequence). The data originate from a study of PD-1 blockade in classical Hodgkin lymphoma.

The sequence was obtained from a human donor with classical Hodgkin lymphoma. The J gene is TRBJ1-3, the V gene TRBV7-9; D gene unclear. The material was CD4+ T cells from blood, obtained at baseline. The CDR3 reads CASSLGQSGNTIYF. In nucleotides, the CDR3 is TGTGCCAGCAGCTTAGGGCAGTCCGGAAACACCATATATTTT.